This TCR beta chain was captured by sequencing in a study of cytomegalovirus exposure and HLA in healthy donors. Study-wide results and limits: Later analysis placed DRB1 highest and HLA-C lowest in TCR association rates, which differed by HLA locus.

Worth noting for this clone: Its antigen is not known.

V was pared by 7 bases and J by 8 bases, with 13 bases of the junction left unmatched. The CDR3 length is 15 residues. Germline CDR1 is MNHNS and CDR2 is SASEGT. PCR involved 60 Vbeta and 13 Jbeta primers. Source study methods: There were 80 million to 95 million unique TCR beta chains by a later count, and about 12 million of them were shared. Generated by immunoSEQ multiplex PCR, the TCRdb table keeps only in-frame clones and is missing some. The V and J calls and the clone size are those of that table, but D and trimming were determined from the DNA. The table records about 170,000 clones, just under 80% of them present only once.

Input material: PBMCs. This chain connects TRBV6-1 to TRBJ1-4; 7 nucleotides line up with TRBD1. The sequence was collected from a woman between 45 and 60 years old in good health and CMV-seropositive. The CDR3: CASTPTRQGPEKLFF. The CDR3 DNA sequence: TGTGCCAGCACCCCAACTAGACAGGGTCCCGAAAAACTGTTTTTT.